Reported below is one TCR beta chain. Its antigen is unidentified. Other DNA sequences in the sample encode the same CDR3. This sample is part of a study of shared clonotypes between healthy human individuals. Study-level points and caveats: Lower generation probabilities were found for non-shared clonotypes than for those shared by all four donors.

The protocol was immunoSEQ multiplex PCR, while the TCRdb copy is restricted to in-frame clones and leaves out a portion. The sample holds 2 million to 2.5 million clones, roughly 93% seen once. Sequencing used naive CD4+ T cells from PBMCs. The subset denotes: CD45RA+ positively selected. The sequence came from a man younger than 35 in good health. Some clones in this sample may be carry-over from other donors' samples.

Written as DNA, the CDR3 is TGTGCCAGCTCACCACCGGGACAGGGTAGGGAGACCCAGTACTTC. Translating it yields CASSPPGQGRETQYF. This chain joins TRBV18 and TRBJ2-5; 9 nucleotides agree with TRBD1. Germline assignment: CDR1 KGHSH and CDR2 LQKENI. CDR3 size: 15 residues. V was pared by 0 bases and J by 5 bases, with 4 bases of the junction left unmatched.